In this sample, the clone carrying this TCR beta chain turned up a few times. CDR1 MNHNY and CDR2 SVGAGI come from the germline V gene (reference sequence). V was shortened by 2 bases and J by 11 bases, with 13 bases between the two germline ends. The CDR3 spans 13 residues. This entry is derived from a study of blood T cell repertoires in COVID-19. Sequenced by immunoSEQ multiplex PCR; TCRdb stores in-frame clones only, minus some. The sample lists 100,000 to 150,000 clones, 80% seen once, with around 25% in the top ten. The TCR was taken from a human donor in a cohort sampled during active COVID-19. The material sequenced was peripheral blood. J is TRBJ1-5 and V is TRBV6-6; no firm D call. The CDR3 DNA follows: TGTGCCAGCAGTTACAAAGACCAGGAGGCCCAGCATTTT. Translating gives CASSYKDQEAQHF.